A single sample is the source of the 26 T cell receptor beta chains below, sequenced in a study of beta chain features in type 1 diabetes listed by TCRdb under 2018. General study outcomes and caveats: A moderate but significant shortening of TCRB CDR3 length was observed in type 1 diabetes patients in all four CD4+ subsets.

Preparation of the library involved the immunoSEQ multiplex PCR assay. The High Capacity cDNA Reverse Transcription Kit was used to reverse transcribe all of the isolated RNA, meaning that expressed TCRB transcripts were what got sequenced. TCRdb limited this immuneACCESS table to in-frame rearrangements with V and J called. A share of clones is missing; checked studies link under half to unresolved V genes, and the rest is unexplained. This sample is represented by under 350,000 clones; roughly 24% of them were singletons. The top ten clonotypes cover around 0.013% of the sample. These receptors lack a known antigen. The sample taken for sequencing was naive CD4+ T cells from blood. Taken with the paper, the label for cell subset or site translates to: true naive CD4+ T cells. These receptors all stem from a woman aged 25 to 39 with type 1 diabetes.

In the case of this clone: Distinct nucleotide sequences in the sample also encode this CDR3. This sequence joins TRBV30 and TRBJ1-5; 8 nucleotides agree with TRBD1. The CDR3 spans 13 residues. Germline V CDR1 and CDR2: GTSNPN, SVGIG (reference sequence). Trimming removed 1 base from V and 5 bases from J; junction bases left unmatched: 1. The CDR3 spells CAWSATGDQPQHF. As DNA, the CDR3 is TGTGCCTGGAGTGCGACAGGGGATCAGCCCCAGCATTTT.

The chain has TRBV6-5 and TRBJ2-5; D may be TRBD2 (6 bases). Germline values: CDR1 MNHEY, CDR2 SVGAGI. CDR3 size: 16 residues. V was shortened by 0 bases and J by 5 bases, with 16 bases between the two germline ends. CDR3 in DNA: TGTGCCAGCAGTTACTCGATGCAGGGCGGGGACGAGACCCAGTACTTC. It is translated as CASSYSMQGGDETQYF.

The chain uses TRBV30 and TRBJ1-5; 7 bases map to TRBD1. This CDR3 spans 16 amino acids. V gave up 1 base and J gave up 1 base; unmatched junction bases: 7. Germline values: CDR1 GTSNPN, CDR2 SVGIG (reference sequence). The CDR3 reads CAWSANRGTSNQPQHF. The CDR3 coding sequence is TGTGCCTGGAGTGCCAACAGGGGAACGAGCAATCAGCCCCAGCATTTT.

This clone was recorded a few times. The V gene is TRBV5-1, the J gene TRBJ2-5; D remains ambiguous. Germline loops: CDR1 SGHRS, CDR2 YFSETQ. This CDR3 has 14 amino acids. Between the trimmed V and J ends, which lost 0 bases and 6 bases, there was a span of 12 bases. CDR3 nucleotide sequence: TGCGCCAGCAGCTTGGACGTCGGGTTACAGACCCAGTACTTC. This translates into CASSLDVGLQTQYF.

This clone was found a few times. V usage is TRBV29-1 and J usage is TRBJ1-1; no definite D call. The CDR3 is 12 amino acids. V lost 0 bases, J lost 4 bases, and 6 bases lay in between. The V gene's germline CDR1 is SQVTM and CDR2 ANQGSEA. The CDR3 loop is CSVEDTGTEAFF. CDR3 in DNA: TGCAGCGTTGAAGACACCGGCACTGAAGCTTTCTTT.

This rearrangement joins TRBV2 to TRBJ2-1; the D gene is possibly TRBD2 (6 bases). Trimming pared 0 bases from V and 9 bases from J, leaving 12 bases between. Germline V gene lookup returns CDR1 SNHLY and CDR2 FYNNEI. The CDR3 is 14 amino acids. In DNA, the CDR3 is TGTGCCAGCAGTGAAGCGCTTGGGGGGAGTGAGCAGTTCTTC. Translation: CASSEALGGSEQFF.

This chain links TRBV7-9 with TRBJ1-2; D unresolved. The CDR3 covers 15 residues. The germline gives CDR1 SEHNR, CDR2 FQNEAQ (reference sequence). Trimming shortened V by 2 bases and J by 3 bases, and 13 bases separated the two germline ends. Here the CDR3 reads CASSLKGGPDYGYTF. CDR3 DNA: TGTGCCAGCAGCTTAAAGGGAGGACCAGACTATGGCTACACCTTC.

The chain combines TRBV9 with TRBJ2-5; D is unresolved. The CDR3 spans 16 residues. Per germline, CDR1 SGDLS and CDR2 YYNGEE. Trimming pared 0 bases from V and 2 bases from J, leaving 14 bases between. CDR3 amino acids: CASSVGATTEQETQYF. The CDR3 DNA is TGTGCCAGCAGCGTAGGGGCGACAACAGAACAAGAGACCCAGTACTTC.

This chain uses TRBV28 with TRBJ2-1; TRBD2 matches at 8 bases. The CDR3 contains 16 residues. The ends lost 5 bases at V and 7 bases at J; junction bases unmatched: 13. Germline CDR1 is MDHEN and CDR2 is SYDVKM. CDR3 nucleotide sequence: TGTGCCAGCAGTCACCGCGGGGGGCCTGCGGGGAATGAGCAGTTCTTC. Translated: CASSHRGGPAGNEQFF.

This clone came up a few times. This rearrangement joins TRBV7-9 to TRBJ2-4; 8 nucleotides agree with TRBD2. Germline V gene lookup returns CDR1 SEHNR and CDR2 FQNEAQ (reference sequence). The CDR3 is made up of 14 amino acids. V gave up 3 bases and J gave up 3 bases; unmatched junction bases: 1. Here the CDR3 reads CASSLGLGKNIQYF. The CDR3 nucleotides are TGTGCCAGCAGCTTGGGACTAGGCAAAAACATTCAGTACTTC.

This sequence joins TRBV5-4 and TRBJ2-4, with D uncertain. The V end was cut by 1 base, the J end by 7 bases, with 12 bases between. From germline, CDR1 is SGHNT and CDR2 YYREEE (reference sequence). CDR3 length: 14 residues. The CDR3, as DNA: TGTGCCAGCAGCTTGCCCGGTGTTGAGAACATTCAGTACTTC. This sequence encodes CASSLPGVENIQYF.

This clone was found a few times. CDR3 DNA sequence: TGTGCCAGTAGTATGTCTAGGGGGAGCCACGAGCAGTACTTC. Its translation is CASSMSRGSHEQYF. The chain recombines TRBV19 with TRBJ2-7, with D possibly being TRBD1 (6 bases). The CDR3 contains 14 residues. Trimming removed 3 bases from V and 5 bases from J, with 14 bases in between. Germline-derived CDR1 and CDR2 are LNHDA and SQIVND (reference sequence). The full variable domain, its missing parts supplied by reference TRBV19 and TRBJ2-7, is DGGITQSPKYLFRKEGQNVTLSCEQNLNHDAMYWYRQDPGQGLRLIYYSQIVNDFQKGDIAEGYSVSREKKESFPLTVTSAQKNPTAFYLCASSMSRGSHEQYFGPGTRLTVT.

This clone was counted only a few times. The V gene is TRBV9, the J gene TRBJ2-7; D remains ambiguous. Per germline, CDR1 SGDLS and CDR2 YYNGEE. This CDR3 is 12 amino acids long. With 0 bases removed from V and 3 bases from J, the gap between germline ends came to 4 bases. Here the CDR3 reads CASSVVVYEQYF. The CDR3 DNA is TGTGCCAGCAGCGTAGTAGTCTACGAGCAGTACTTC.

The chain uses TRBV9 and TRBJ2-2; 8 bases map to TRBD1. The junction had 12 bases not matched to a gene; V was cut back by 2 bases and J by 6 bases. The CDR3 is 17 residues long. Germline CDR1 is SGDLS and CDR2 is YYNGEE. For the CDR3, the DNA is TGTGCCAGCAGCGTTACGTCACAGGGGGGACAGTCCGGGGAGCTGTTTTTT. The encoded protein is CASSVTSQGGQSGELFF.

The V gene is TRBV29-1, the J gene TRBJ1-2, with a possible D match to TRBD1 (6 bases). This CDR3 is 15 amino acids long. From germline, CDR1 is SQVTM and CDR2 ANQGSEA. Trimming stripped 6 bases from V and 0 bases from J, with 17 bases between. In DNA form, the CDR3 reads TGCAGCGTCATCTTAACAGGGACACCTAACTATGGCTACACCTTC. This sequence encodes CSVILTGTPNYGYTF.

This clone was detected only a few times. CDR3 loop: CSVERDRVKTQYF. CDR3 sequence (DNA): TGCAGCGTTGAAAGGGACAGGGTGAAGACCCAGTACTTC. This sequence joins TRBV29-1 and TRBJ2-5, with 9 positions matching TRBD1. There are 13 residues in the CDR3. V shed 2 bases and J 6 bases; nucleotides not matched to a gene: 4. CDR1 and CDR2 from the germline V gene are SQVTM and ANQGSEA. Complete variable domain (other parts from reference TRBV29-1 and TRBJ2-5): SAVISQKPSRDICQRGTSLTIQCQVDSQVTMMFWYRQQPGQSLTLIATANQGSEATYESGFVIDKFPISRPNLTFSTLTVSNMSPEDSSIYLCSVERDRVKTQYFGPGTRLLVL.

The chain uses TRBV9 and TRBJ2-3, with 11 bases identical to TRBD2. Germline-derived CDR1 and CDR2 are SGDLS and YYNGEE. Trimming at V came to 3 bases and at J to 3 bases, leaving 3 bases not matched to a gene. The CDR3 has 15 amino acids. CDR3 coding DNA: TGTGCCAGCAGCGGAACTAGCGGGAGAACAGATACGCAGTATTTT. This sequence encodes CASSGTSGRTDTQYF. The full variable domain, completed using reference TRBV9 and TRBJ2-3, is DSGVTQTPKHLITATGQRVTLRCSPRSGDLSVYWYQQSLDQGLQFLIQYYNGEERAKGNILERFSAQQFPDLHSELNLSSLELGDSALYFCASSGTSGRTDTQYFGPGTRLTVL.

J is TRBJ2-3 and V is TRBV2, with 11 bases identical to TRBD2. The V gene end was trimmed by 4 bases and the J gene end by 2 bases; junction bases not matched to a gene: 2. Germline lookup yields CDR1 SNHLY and CDR2 FYNNEI. This CDR3 is built from 15 residues. In DNA, the CDR3 is TGTGCCAGCAGTGGTAGCGGGAGGGCCACAGATACGCAGTATTTT. Translated, it gives CASSGSGRATDTQYF.

This clone was detected a few times. This sequence joins TRBV6-1 and TRBJ2-7; possibly TRBD2 for D (5 bases). Germline assignment: CDR1 MNHNS and CDR2 SASEGT. V lost 0 bases, J lost 5 bases, and 8 bases lay in between. This CDR3 has 13 amino acids. DNA for the CDR3: TGTGCCAGCAGTGAAGCAGCGGAACACGAGCAGTACTTC. The encoded protein is CASSEAAEHEQYF.

This sequence joins TRBV4-1 and TRBJ2-1, with D possibly being TRBD2 (6 bases). CDR1 is MGHRA, CDR2 YSYEKL, per germline. V lost 5 bases and J 0 bases, leaving 20 bases between the germline ends. The CDR3 length is 18 residues. The CDR3 sequence: CASSFRLGVVSSYNEQFF. The CDR3 DNA sequence: TGCGCCAGCAGCTTCCGACTAGGCGTGGTTTCCTCCTACAATGAGCAGTTCTTC.

This clone appeared a few times. The V gene is TRBV7-2, the J gene TRBJ1-3, with no clear D. Germline lookup yields CDR1 SGHTA and CDR2 FQGNSA. V lost 5 bases and J lost 6, with 8 bases in between. The CDR3 covers 12 residues. CDR3 nucleotides: TGTGCCAGCAGCCCCCGGGTAAACACCATATATTTT. It specifies CASSPRVNTIYF.

This clone showed up just a few times. V gene TRBV5-1 combines with J gene TRBJ2-1; 9 bases map to TRBD1. From germline, CDR1 is SGHRS and CDR2 YFSETQ. The trim removed 4 bases at V and 8 bases at J, leaving 4 bases unmatched. The CDR3 contains 13 residues. In DNA, the CDR3 is TGCGCCAGCAGCGAAGACAGGGGGGATGAGCAGTTCTTC. Translating gives CASSEDRGDEQFF.

The J gene is TRBJ2-5, the V gene TRBV6-6; TRBD2 matches 12 bases. Germline V gives CDR1 MNHNY, CDR2 SVGAGI (reference sequence). Unmatched junction bases numbered 3, after V lost 5 bases and J lost 5 bases. The CDR3 sequence is 14 residues long. The CDR3 reads CASSTGTSGETQYF. The CDR3 coding sequence is TGTGCCAGCAGTACCGGGACTAGCGGGGAGACCCAGTACTTC.

There are a few counts of this clone. This chain connects TRBV30 to TRBJ2-7, with TRBD1 matching 8 bases. CDR1 is GTSNPN, CDR2 SVGIG, per germline (reference sequence). The length of the CDR3 is 14 residues. Germline trimming cut 8 bases from V and 9 bases from J; bases unmatched to any gene: 18. CDR3 in DNA: TGTGCCGGCAAGGACAGGGCCTATTTGGGCTTGCAGTACTTC. Translation: CAGKDRAYLGLQYF.

The rearrangement joins TRBV7-9 to TRBJ2-7, with D unclear. V was pared by 5 bases and J by 0 bases, with 5 bases between. The CDR3 totals 12 residues. CDR1 and CDR2 (germline): SEHNR, FQNEAQ (reference sequence). CDR3 in amino acids: CASSVISYEQYF. CDR3 DNA: TGTGCCAGCAGCGTAATCTCCTACGAGCAGTACTTC.

The chain carries TRBV30 and TRBJ2-7; a weak D match, TRBD2 (6 bases). The CDR3 is 12 residues long. CDR1 is GTSNPN, CDR2 SVGIG, per germline (reference sequence). V was trimmed by 1 base and J by 10 bases, leaving 14 bases between them. CDR3 sequence reads: CAWSASGTVQYF. DNA for the CDR3: TGTGCCTGGAGTGCCTCCGGGACTGTTCAGTACTTC.